The rows below give T cell receptor beta chains drawn from one sample of a study of shared T cell receptors in the human thymus. TCRdb keeps only in-frame clones here, not all; method: immunoSEQ multiplex PCR. The sample includes about 610,000 clones, approximately 87% of them seen just once. The data were also submitted as part of a second study, on human thymus T cells.

Sequencing was performed on thymocytes. Receptors originate from a boy under two years old with a congenital heart defect. Both conserved end residues are part of each CDR3. The D gene is left open where the match is weak. The size field is filled for only some rows; it gives once, few, many or a size class.

>-|TRBV6-1|-|TRBJ2-1
CASSAPGARNEQFF
TGTGCCAGCAGTGCTCCGGGAGCGCGGAATGAGCAGTTCTTC
>-|TRBV14|TRBD1|TRBJ2-7
CASSQAGTVSYEQYF
TGTGCCAGCAGCCAAGCGGGGACAGTGTCCTACGAGCAGTACTTC
>-|TRBV6-5|TRBD1|TRBJ2-7
CASSRTGTGEQYF
TGTGCCAGCAGCCGGACAGGGACGGGGGAGCAGTACTTC
>-|TRBV7-9|TRBD1|TRBJ1-2
CASSSDRENGYTF
TGTGCCAGCAGTTCGGACAGGGAAAATGGCTACACCTTC
>-|TRBV12-5|TRBD1|TRBJ2-5
CASGSSPPGTGKEETQYF
TGTGCTAGTGGTTCCTCACCCCCCGGGACAGGGAAAGAAGAGACCCAGTACTTC
>-|TRBV18|-|TRBJ1-5
CASSDTGLHSNQPQHF
TGTGCCAGCTCAGATACAGGCCTACATAGCAATCAGCCCCAGCATTTT
>few|TRBV7-8|TRBD1|TRBJ1-6
CASSPDRSPEGNSPLHF
TGTGCCAGCAGCCCGGACAGGTCACCGGAGGGTAATTCACCCCTCCACTTT
>-|TRBV18|-|TRBJ1-1
CASSPLPDTEAFF
TGTGCCAGCTCACCACTCCCAGACACTGAAGCTTTCTTT
>once|TRBV7-2|TRBD2|TRBJ2-1
CASSLVALAEVEQFF
TGTGCCAGCAGCTTGGTGGCACTAGCGGAAGTTGAGCAGTTCTTC
>-|TRBV2|-|TRBJ2-2
CASRAFAAGELFF
TGTGCCAGCAGAGCCTTTGCCGCCGGGGAGCTGTTTTTT
>-|TRBV6-5|-|TRBJ2-3
CASSYGGTTDTQYF
TGTGCCAGCAGTTATGGCGGGACGACAGATACGCAGTATTTT
>-|TRBV7-9|TRBD2|TRBJ2-1
CASSLLTSGDEQFF
TGTGCCAGCAGCCTTCTGACTAGCGGTGATGAGCAGTTCTTC
>-|TRBV7-3|-|TRBJ2-3
CASSLGTPDTQYF
TGTGCCAGCAGCCTCGGGACACCAGATACGCAGTATTTT
>-|TRBV27|TRBD2|TRBJ2-1
CASSLEGPSGRGAVSSYNEQFF
TGTGCCAGCAGTTTAGAAGGACCTAGCGGGAGGGGAGCAGTAAGCTCCTACAATGAGCAGTTCTTC
>-|TRBV7-7|TRBD1|TRBJ1-4
CASSPGGSGEKLFF
TGTGCCAGCAGCCCAGGGGGCTCGGGTGAAAAACTGTTTTTT
>-|TRBV12-1|-|TRBJ2-1
CASRGTSKNEQFF
TGTGCCAGCAGGGGGACTAGCAAGAATGAGCAGTTCTTC
>-|TRBV4-2|-|TRBJ1-2
CASSQDGDTLYPIGYTF
TGTGCCAGCAGCCAAGATGGCGACACCCTTTACCCCATAGGCTACACCTTC
>-|TRBV27|TRBD2|TRBJ2-5
CASSVAGGLETQYF
TGTGCCAGCAGTGTTGCGGGAGGGCTCGAGACCCAGTACTTC
>-|TRBV19|TRBD1|TRBJ2-7
CASSIGGGQGTYEQYF
TGTGCCAGTAGTATAGGAGGGGGACAGGGAACCTACGAGCAGTACTTC
>-|TRBV11-2|-|TRBJ2-7
CASSSGVGGATYEQYF
TGTGCCAGCAGCTCGGGGGTGGGGGGAGCGACCTACGAGCAGTACTTC
>-|TRBV20-1|-|TRBJ2-2
CSARCGGELFF
TGCAGTGCTAGGTGCGGGGGGGAGCTGTTTTTT
>-|TRBV7-2|TRBD1|TRBJ1-1
CASSLVTGAEAFF
TGTGCCAGCAGCTTAGTGACAGGGGCTGAAGCTTTCTTT
>-|TRBV9|TRBD1|TRBJ2-2
CASSHSRTGNTGELFF
TGTGCCAGCAGCCACTCCAGGACAGGGAACACCGGGGAGCTGTTTTTT
>-|TRBV4-3|-|TRBJ2-1
CASSQVAGLAAANEQFF
TGCGCCAGCAGCCAAGTCGCGGGCCTAGCAGCTGCGAATGAGCAGTTCTTC
>once|TRBV18|TRBD1|TRBJ2-7
CASSPSNRGSYEQYF
TGTGCCAGCTCACCATCTAACAGGGGATCCTACGAGCAGTACTTC
>-|TRBV6-4|TRBD1|TRBJ2-7
CASNRDRGIYYEQYF
TGTGCCAGCAATCGGGACAGGGGGATATACTACGAGCAGTACTTC
>-|TRBV5-1|TRBD2|TRBJ2-3
CASSLWIEAGGTDTQYF
TGCGCCAGCAGCTTGTGGATTGAGGCGGGAGGCACAGATACGCAGTATTTT
>-|TRBV6-5|TRBD1|TRBJ2-7
CASRTGTGIYEQYF
TGTGCCAGCAGGACCGGGACAGGGATCTACGAGCAGTACTTC
>-|TRBV30|TRBD1|TRBJ1-1
CAWLSGQPFMNTEAFF
TGTGCCTGGTTGTCGGGACAGCCTTTCATGAACACTGAAGCTTTCTTT
>-|TRBV27|-|TRBJ1-2
CASSLEGATYGYTF
TGTGCCAGCAGTTTAGAAGGGGCGACCTATGGCTACACCTTC
>-|TRBV5-1|-|TRBJ2-3
CASSLKGESTDTQYF
TGCGCCAGCAGCTTGAAGGGAGAGAGCACAGATACGCAGTATTTT
>-|TRBV5-4|TRBD2|TRBJ2-5
CASSLVGTKETQYF
TGTGCCAGCAGCTTGGTGGGGACTAAAGAGACCCAGTACTTC
>-|TRBV5-5|-|TRBJ2-2
CASSETQGTGELFF
TGTGCCAGCAGCGAGACCCAGGGGACCGGGGAGCTGTTTTTT
>-|TRBV7-9|TRBD1|TRBJ2-7
CASSPPGQESYEQYF
TGTGCCAGCAGCCCGCCGGGACAGGAGTCCTACGAGCAGTACTTC
>-|TRBV28|TRBD2|TRBJ2-1
CASSPSWRREGPDEQFF
TGTGCCAGCAGCCCCTCGTGGAGGAGGGAGGGCCCGGATGAGCAGTTCTTC